The 16 T cell receptor beta chains below all came from one sample that was sequenced in a study of T cell clonality in common variable immunodeficiency. The protocol was immunoSEQ multiplex PCR, while the TCRdb copy is restricted to in-frame clones and leaves out a portion. The sample contains about 35,000 clones, none of them singletons. Sequenced material: peripheral blood mononuclear cells. The receptors derive from a person aged 18-70 years in good health.

Ten or more counts support this clone. The read stops 3 residues short of the end of the CDR3; the missing end is completed from the germline J gene. The chain couples TRBV29-1 to TRBJ2-7, with 9 bases lining up with TRBD2. In germline, CDR1 is SQVTM, CDR2 ANQGSEA. The CDR3 totals 13 residues. The junction had 6 bases not matched to a gene; V was cut back by 6 bases and J by 3 bases. This CDR3 reads CSVLGSGSYEQYF. CDR3 DNA, as far as it was read: TGCAGCGTCCTGGGTAGCGGGAGCTACGAG.

This clone appeared many times. The CDR3 end falls 3 residues outside the read, so it is completed with the germline J gene. The gene calls are TRBV20-1 and TRBJ2-4; 8 nucleotides align to TRBD2. Germline CDR1 reads DFQATT; CDR2 reads SNEGSKA (reference sequence). V lost 3 bases and J lost 0; bases outside the gene matches: 10. The CDR3 totals 17 residues. The part of the CDR3 DNA that was read is TGCAGTGCTAGCGAGCCGCCTAGCGGGCTAGCCAAAAACATT. The encoded protein is CSASEPPSGLAKNI. The full CDR3 sequence reads CSASEPPSGLAKNIQYF.

The table lists this clone with a few counts. Incomplete CDR3 DNA: TGTGCCAGCAGCCCCACCGCGGGAGGCTCCTACGAG. Translation: CASSPTAGGSYE. The CDR3, in full, reads CASSPTAGGSYEQYF. V gene TRBV11-3 combines with J gene TRBJ2-7; 8 bases are a match to TRBD2. The CDR3 end is not reached by the read, which stops 3 residues before it; the germline J gene fills it in. This CDR3 spans 15 amino acids. The J segment lost 0 bases and the V segment lost 5 bases, leaving 6 bases of the junction unmatched. Germline V gene data show CDR1 as SGHNT and CDR2 as YENEEA.

This clone was counted between two and nine times. The missing CDR3 end, 3 residues past where the read stops, is filled in from the germline J gene. The chain is built from TRBV7-9 and TRBJ2-7; 9 bases fit TRBD1. The CDR3 runs to 12 residues. Per the germline V gene, CDR1 is SEHNR and CDR2 is FQNEAQ (reference sequence). The J segment lost 4 bases and the V segment lost 5 bases, leaving 0 bases of the junction unmatched. The sequenced CDR3 bases are TGTGCCAGCAGCGACAGGGGGTACGAG. This gives the protein CASSDRGYE. The whole CDR3 sequence is CASSDRGYEQYF.

In this sample, this clone turned up a few times. The CDR3 end lies 3 residues beyond the end of the read and is filled in from the germline J gene. The gene calls are TRBV18 and TRBJ1-2; the match to TRBD1 covers 7 bases. The length of the CDR3 is 13 residues. In germline, CDR1 is KGHSH, CDR2 LQKENI. Incomplete CDR3 DNA: TGTGCCAGCTCCCCCGGGGAGGGGGCCGAC. Translated, it gives CASSPGEGAD. The CDR3 in full is CASSPGEGADYTF.

This clone showed up many times. The sequence runs out 3 residues before the end of the CDR3; the remainder is reconstructed from the germline J gene. V is TRBV20-1 and J is TRBJ2-1; 10 bases align to TRBD2. J gave up 5 bases and V 4 bases, and 5 bases lay outside the gene matches. Germline V gene sequence: CDR1 DFQATT, CDR2 SNEGSKA (reference sequence). CDR3 length: 14 amino acids. The CDR3 loop reads CSATSGLADNEQFF. The sequenced part of the CDR3 DNA is TGCAGTGCTACCTCTGGACTAGCGGACAATGAG.

On this clone itself: The CDR3 end lies 3 residues beyond the end of the read and is filled in from the germline J gene. Other DNA variants within this sample encode the same CDR3. This chain uses TRBV7-8 with TRBJ1-2; TRBD1 is a possible D gene (5 bases). The germline V gene encodes CDR1 SGHVS and CDR2 FQNEAQ. The CDR3 totals 13 residues. CDR3 residues: CASSLVQGGGYTF. CDR3 bases read: TGTGCCAGCAGCTTAGTCCAGGGCGGAGGT.

With respect to this clone: Read data end 3 residues before the CDR3 end; the end is taken from the germline J gene. This sequence joins TRBV20-1 and TRBJ2-7, with D maybe TRBD1 (5 bases). This CDR3 has 11 residues. V was trimmed by 5 bases and J by 5 bases, leaving 10 bases between them. Germline values: CDR1 DFQATT, CDR2 SNEGSKA (reference sequence). Incomplete CDR3 DNA: TGCAGTGCTCAAGGGGTAAACGAG. The encoded protein is CSAQGVNE. In full, the CDR3 reads CSAQGVNEQYF.

Concerning this clone: The CDR3 end is not reached by the read, which stops 3 residues before it; the germline J gene fills it in. This chain links TRBV2 with TRBJ2-4; a weak D match, TRBD1 (6 bases). Germline CDR1 reads SNHLY; CDR2 reads FYNNEI. The ends were cut back, 5 bases at V and 6 bases at J, with 14 bases in the middle. The CDR3 is made up of 14 amino acids. CDR3 sequence reads: CASSPGQFVNIQYF. The part of the CDR3 DNA that was read is TGTGCCAGCAGTCCCGGACAGTTCGTAAACATT. Full variable domain (rest looked up from reference TRBV2 and TRBJ2-4): EPEVTQTPSHQVTQMGQEVILRCVPISNHLYFYWYRQILGQKVEFLVSFYNNEISEKSEIFDDQFSVERPDGSNFTLKIRSTKLEDSAMYFCASSPGQFVNIQYFGAGTRLSVL.

Concerning this clone itself: The read stops 3 residues short of the end of the CDR3; the missing end is completed from the germline J gene. The V call is TRBV19, the J call TRBJ1-2, with D possibly TRBD1 on 5 matching bases. The CDR3 sequence is 14 residues long. Germline CDR1 and CDR2: LNHDA and SQIVND (reference sequence). The CDR3 sequence is CASSILADNYDYTF. CDR3 bases read: TGTGCCAGTAGTATACTAGCGGACAACTACGAC.

Of note for this clone: One end of the junction fails to match germline, which may point to a read error. The sequenced fragment ends 3 residues before the CDR3 boundary, so the rest is inferred from the germline J gene. Other DNA variants within this sample encode the same CDR3. The chain links TRBV7-7 to TRBJ1-2; 7 bases align to TRBD1. This CDR3 spans 14 amino acids. Germline V lookup: CDR1 SSHAT, CDR2 FNYEAQ (reference sequence). The chain's CDR3 is CASSFPRGTSGYTF. The CDR3 DNA, read in part, is TGTGCTAGCAGCTTCCCCAGGGGGACTAGCGGC.

This clone was seen many times. Read sequence stops 3 residues before the CDR3 end, and the germline J gene provides the missing end. The chain recombines TRBV5-1 with TRBJ2-7; 10 positions match TRBD2. Germline CDR1 reads SGHRS; CDR2 reads YFSETQ. The CDR3 is made up of 15 amino acids. The V segment lost 0 bases and the J segment 3 bases; nucleotides outside the gene matches: 3. The CDR3 region is CASSLVLAGVYEQYF. Partial CDR3 DNA: TGCGCCAGCAGCTTGGTTCTAGCGGGAGTCTACGAG.

This clone was found many times. Read data end 3 residues before the CDR3 end; the end is taken from the germline J gene. The V call is TRBV5-1, the J call TRBJ2-1; TRBD2 matches 9 bases. The V segment lost 0 bases and the J segment 4 bases; nucleotides outside the gene matches: 5. This CDR3 is built from 16 residues. CDR1 is SGHRS and CDR2 is YFSETQ in the germline V gene. This CDR3 reads CASSLGSGSKYNEQFF. The sequenced part of the CDR3 DNA is TGCGCCAGCAGCTTGGGTAGCGGGAGTAAATACAATGAG.

This clone came up many times. The read is 3 residues too short to cover the CDR3 end, so that end is filled in from the germline J gene. The chain employs TRBV30 and TRBJ1-5; D possibly corresponds to TRBD1 (6 bases). Germline V CDR1 and CDR2: GTSNPN, SVGIG (reference sequence). This CDR3 is built from 13 residues. V dropped 1 base and J dropped 2 bases, with 6 bases sitting between them. The CDR3 is CAWSEGGNQPQHF. The covered CDR3 bases are TGTGCCTGGAGTGAGGGGGGCAATCAGCCC.

In this sample, this clone turned up many times. The read halts 3 residues ahead of the CDR3 end, with the missing end drawn from the germline J gene. The chain employs TRBV5-1 and TRBJ1-2; a weak D match, TRBD1 (5 bases). CDR3 length: 15 amino acids. Germline CDR1 is SGHRS and CDR2 is YFSETQ. The CDR3 sequence: CASSLTHQGVIGYTF. CDR3 DNA (partial): TGCGCCAGCAGCCTCACCCACCAGGGAGTTATAGGC.

This clone came up many times. Coverage ceases 3 residues before the CDR3 finishes, and the germline J gene fills in the end. The V and J genes are TRBV19 and TRBJ1-5; possible D gene TRBD1, 5 bases. Trimming took off 5 bases at V and 5 bases at J, with 13 bases between the two ends. Germline CDR1 LNHDA, CDR2 SQIVND (reference sequence). The CDR3 totals 14 residues. The CDR3 DNA, read in part, is TGTGCCAGTAGTCAAGACAGATACTATCAGCCC. Translated, it gives CASSQDRYYQP. The complete CDR3 protein is CASSQDRYYQPQHF.